This TCR beta chain was captured by sequencing in a study of tissue T cells after allogeneic stem cell transplantation. CDR1 and CDR2 (germline): MSHET, SYDVDS. This CDR3 region has 14 residues. The V gene end was trimmed by 6 bases and the J gene end by 2 bases; junction bases not matched to a gene: 5. The assay was immunoSEQ multiplex PCR, and TCRdb's table has in-frame clones only and misses some. The profile shows approximately 22,000 clones, 72% of them singletons. Regarding this clone: Gene names are mouse gene names. With the read ending 1 residue before the CDR3 end, the germline J gene is used to fill in that end.

Material for sequencing was spleen. The rearrangement links TRBV29 to TRBJ2-5, with 7 positions matching TRBD1. This sequence originates from a female BALB/c mouse in good health. MHC haplotype: H2-d. CDR3 sequence: CASSPGTAQDTQYF. Partial CDR3 DNA: TGTGCTAGCAGCCCCGGGACAGCCCAAGACACCCAGTAC. The full variable domain, with the rest looked up from reference TRBV29 and TRBJ2-5, is DMKVTQMPRYLIKRMGENVLLECGQDMSHETMYWYRQDPGLGLQLIYISYDVDSNSEGDIPKGYRVSRKKREHFSLILDSAKTNQTSVYFCASSPGTAQDTQYFGPGTRLLVL.